The 25 T cell receptor beta chains below come from one sample, sequenced in a study of T cell responses to AZD1222 COVID-19 vaccine. TCRdb's table, derived via immunoSEQ multiplex PCR, lists solely in-frame clones and lacks some. Altogether 85,000 to 100,000 clones are present, 65% to 90% being singletons, with the ten largest covering 5% to 6.5%. The specimen comprised peripheral blood, sampled on day 0 of AZD1222 vaccination. The receptors originated from an adult in good health.

This chain connects TRBV6-6 to TRBJ2-5; D possibly corresponds to TRBD2 (6 bases). The CDR3 is made up of 13 amino acids. Germline V gene data show CDR1 as MNHNY and CDR2 as SVGAGI (reference sequence). The V end was cut by 6 bases, the J end by 1 base, with 9 bases between. CDR3 in amino acids: CASRLAAQETQYF. As DNA, the CDR3 is TGTGCCAGCAGGTTAGCGGCCCAAGAGACCCAGTACTTC.

The chain uses TRBV11-2 and TRBJ2-5; TRBD2 matches at 12 bases. The CDR3 has 16 amino acids. J lost 4 bases, V lost 6 bases, and 9 bases had no gene match. The germline CDR1 and CDR2 sequences are SGHAT and FQNNGV. The CDR3 sequence is CASRLGLAGRTETQYF. The CDR3 DNA sequence: TGTGCCAGCAGACTTGGACTAGCGGGAAGGACAGAGACCCAGTACTTC.

This chain links TRBV7-2 with TRBJ1-5; no reliable D call. Germline loops: CDR1 SGHTA, CDR2 FQGNSA. V shed 5 bases and J shed 5 bases, with 10 bases lying between them. The CDR3 loop spans 13 amino acids. The chain's CDR3 is CASSLTSDQPQHF. DNA of the CDR3: TGTGCCAGCAGCCTAACATCGGATCAGCCCCAGCATTTT.

Written as DNA, the CDR3 is TGTGCCAGCAGTAGACTCCGTCCTACCCCCACAGATACGCAGTATTTT. Translating it yields CASSRLRPTPTDTQYF. This chain connects TRBV7-2 to TRBJ2-3; D is unresolved. CDR1 and CDR2 (germline): SGHTA, FQGNSA. This CDR3 is 16 amino acids long. V lost 6 bases to trimming and J lost 2 bases, with 18 bases between them.

The genes are TRBV7-8 and TRBJ2-5; D may correspond to TRBD1 or TRBD2 (5 bases each). V lost 5 bases and J 1 base, leaving 11 bases between the germline ends. Germline CDR1 SGHVS, CDR2 FQNEAQ. This CDR3 region has 14 residues. The CDR3 nucleotides are TGTGCCAGCAGCAGGGGACGGACCCAAGAGACCCAGTACTTC. Its protein is CASSRGRTQETQYF.

The rearrangement links TRBV11-2 to TRBJ1-1; D is unclear. CDR3 size: 13 residues. The V gene's germline CDR1 is SGHAT and CDR2 FQNNGV. The ends were cut back, 2 bases at V and 1 base at J, with 5 bases in the middle. CDR3 in amino acids: CASSLFQNTEAFF. The CDR3 bases are TGTGCCAGCAGCTTATTTCAGAACACTGAAGCTTTCTTT.

This chain uses TRBV27 with TRBJ1-1; D gene ambiguous. The CDR3 totals 13 residues. V lost 5 bases, J lost 4 bases, and 11 bases lay in between. The germline gives CDR1 MNHEY, CDR2 SMNVEV (reference sequence). In DNA, the CDR3 is TGTGCCAGCAGTCTGAGGGTTACCACTGAAGCTTTCTTT. Its protein product is CASSLRVTTEAFF.

V and J are TRBV10-3 and TRBJ2-3; 9 nucleotides agree with TRBD2. The trim removed 1 base at V and 4 bases at J, leaving 6 bases unmatched. Germline CDR1 ENHRY, CDR2 SYGVKD. There are 16 residues in the CDR3. CDR3 amino acids: CAISELAGAGADTQYF. The CDR3 nucleotides read TGTGCCATCAGTGAGTTAGCGGGAGCGGGGGCAGATACGCAGTATTTT.

This clone was seen just once. This chain links TRBV11-1 with TRBJ2-1; TRBD2 matches 8 bases. The germline V gene has CDR1 SGHAT and CDR2 FQDESV (reference sequence). This CDR3 is 15 amino acids long. V gave up 5 bases and J gave up 1 base; unmatched junction bases: 4. The CDR3 loop reads CASSRGGPSYNEQFF. CDR3 nucleotide sequence: TGTGCCAGCAGCCGGGGGGGGCCTTCCTACAATGAGCAGTTCTTC. The complete variable domain, with remaining parts taken from reference TRBV11-1 and TRBJ2-1, reads EAEVAQSPRYKITEKSQAVAFWCDPISGHATLYWYRQILGQGPELLVQFQDESVVDDSQLPKDRFSAERLKGVDSTLKIQPAELGDSAMYLCASSRGGPSYNEQFFGPGTRLTVL.

This clone has only one observation. The chain employs TRBV5-1 and TRBJ2-5; tentative D call: TRBD1 (6 bases). CDR1 is SGHRS, CDR2 YFSETQ, per germline. Trimming took off 5 bases at V and 4 bases at J, with 9 bases between the two ends. The CDR3 covers 12 residues. The CDR3: CASSVRGETQYF. The CDR3 nucleotides read TGCGCCAGCAGTGTCAGGGGAGAGACCCAGTACTTC.

This chain uses TRBV19 with TRBJ2-5; D is perhaps TRBD2 (7 bases). The CDR3 length is 17 residues. V gave up 6 bases and J gave up 3 bases, with 23 bases separating them. Germline CDR1 is LNHDA and CDR2 is SQIVND (reference sequence). Here the CDR3 DNA reads TGTGCCAGTAGCATAAGGGCGGGGGCGTTAGCCGAAGAGACCCAGTACTTC. Translated, it gives CASSIRAGALAEETQYF.

This clone has just a few counts. The chain carries TRBV5-4 and TRBJ1-6, with D possibly TRBD1 on 6 matching bases. CDR3 length: 15 residues. Deletions cut 5 bases from V and 5 bases from J, with 14 bases between. Germline V gene data show CDR1 as SGHNT and CDR2 as YYREEE (reference sequence). The CDR3 is CASRSQGPNNSPLHF. The CDR3 DNA is TGTGCCAGCAGGTCCCAGGGGCCAAATAATTCACCCCTCCACTTT.

The gene calls are TRBV2 and TRBJ2-3, with 9 bases matching TRBD2. The V gene end was trimmed by 6 bases and the J gene end by 3 bases; junction bases not matched to a gene: 16. CDR3 length: 18 amino acids. From germline, CDR1 is SNHLY and CDR2 FYNNEI. In nucleotides, the CDR3 is TGTGCCAGCAGCGATATTACTTCTCGCGGGGGGGGGACAGATACGCAGTATTTT. Amino acids: CASSDITSRGGGTDTQYF.

This chain links TRBV4-3 with TRBJ2-1, with D uncertain. Germline lookup yields CDR1 LGHNA and CDR2 YSLEER. There are 14 residues in the CDR3. The ends were cut back, 4 bases at V and 4 bases at J, with 11 bases in the middle. The DNA for the CDR3 is TGCGCCAGCAGCCCCTCCTTTTTGTACAATGAGCAGTTCTTC. This gives the protein CASSPSFLYNEQFF.

The V gene is TRBV30, the J gene TRBJ1-6; unclear D gene. V lost 0 bases and J lost 12, with 15 bases in between. From germline, CDR1 is GTSNPN and CDR2 SVGIG (reference sequence). This CDR3 is 14 amino acids long. CDR3 sequence reads: CAWSVIGRLGPLHF. CDR3 DNA: TGTGCCTGGAGTGTAATCGGACGGCTCGGACCCCTCCACTTT.

The chain is built from TRBV11-3 and TRBJ2-7; D is possibly TRBD1 (5 bases). There are 12 residues in the CDR3. Trimming took 3 bases from V and 2 from J, leaving 5 bases between them. Germline assignment: CDR1 SGHNT and CDR2 YENEEA. The CDR3 loop is CASSLDTYEQYF. The CDR3 DNA sequence: TGTGCCAGCAGCTTGGACACCTACGAGCAGTACTTC.

The chain is built from TRBV2 and TRBJ1-5, with TRBD1 as a possible D gene (5 bases). Trimming removed 7 bases at V and 0 bases at J, with 10 bases between. The CDR3 has 14 amino acids. Germline loops: CDR1 SNHLY, CDR2 FYNNEI. CDR3 in amino acids: CASMTEYSNQPQHF. The CDR3 coding sequence is TGTGCCAGCATGACAGAATATAGCAATCAGCCCCAGCATTTT.

The chain combines TRBV9 with TRBJ2-1; perhaps TRBD1 as D (6 bases). Trimming cost V 4 bases and J 6 bases, with 14 bases left between them. CDR1 is SGDLS, CDR2 YYNGEE, per germline. The CDR3 is 14 amino acids. CDR3 DNA: TGTGCCAGCAGCCCCCCTGGGGGCACCAATGAGCAGTTCTTC. This codes for CASSPPGGTNEQFF.

This chain uses TRBV6-5 with TRBJ2-5, with TRBD2 as a possible D gene (5 bases). This CDR3 region has 13 residues. Trimming shortened V by 8 bases and J by 3 bases, and 13 bases separated the two germline ends. The V gene's germline CDR1 is MNHEY and CDR2 SVGAGI. The CDR3 loop is CASSREAEETQYF. The CDR3 nucleotides read TGTGCCAGCTCTAGGGAAGCGGAAGAGACCCAGTACTTC.

The CDR3 DNA reads as TGCAGTGCTAGTTCAGGGACTCGGGGCGCAGGCACCGGGGAGCTGTTTTTT. Translation gives CSASSGTRGAGTGELFF. The chain has TRBV20-1 and TRBJ2-2, with a possible D match to TRBD2 (6 bases). The CDR3 is made up of 17 amino acids. Trimming left V 3 bases short and J 4 bases short, with 21 bases between. Germline V gene lookup returns CDR1 DFQATT and CDR2 SNEGSKA (reference sequence).

The chain carries TRBV3-1 (or the pseudogene TRBV3-2) and TRBJ1-1, with D perhaps matching TRBD1 (5 bases). Germline V gene data show CDR1 as LGHDT and CDR2 as YNNKEL (reference sequence). The CDR3 runs 15 residues. The V end lost 4 bases, the J end lost 3 bases, and 15 bases lay between the germline ends. The CDR3 DNA follows: TGTGCCAGCAGCCCCCGGGGAGGAGGGGACACTGAAGCTTTCTTT. This codes for CASSPRGGGDTEAFF.

The V gene is TRBV6-6, the J gene TRBJ2-7; D is possibly TRBD1 or TRBD2 (5 bases each). The CDR3 extends over 14 amino acids. From germline, CDR1 is MNHNY and CDR2 SVGAGI (reference sequence). V lost 6 bases to trimming and J lost 3 bases, with 15 bases between them. In DNA, the CDR3 is TGTGCCAGCAGCCAGGGAGTCCTTTTCTACGAGCAGTACTTC. The encoded protein is CASSQGVLFYEQYF.

The chain uses TRBV5-1 and TRBJ1-3; no reliable D call. Trimming left V 0 bases short and J 0 bases short, with 10 bases between. CDR3 size: 16 residues. Germline values: CDR1 SGHRS, CDR2 YFSETQ. CDR3 DNA sequence: TGCGCCAGCAGCTTGGGTACAGTGCTCTCTGGAAACACCATATATTTT. Translation gives CASSLGTVLSGNTIYF.

This chain connects TRBV12-5 to TRBJ1-1, with a weak D call TRBD1 (6 bases). The CDR3 loop spans 14 amino acids. The germline CDR1 and CDR2 sequences are LGHNT and FRNRAP. Trimming pared 7 bases from V and 3 bases from J, leaving 15 bases between. CDR3 nucleotides: TGTGCTAGTGCACCGGGAGGGGGAGACACTGAAGCTTTCTTT. It translates to CASAPGGGDTEAFF.

The V and J genes are TRBV2 and TRBJ2-3; D is ambiguous. The germline V gene encodes CDR1 SNHLY and CDR2 FYNNEI. CDR3 length: 14 amino acids. V shed 0 bases and J shed 14 bases, with 18 bases lying between them. In DNA form, the CDR3 reads TGTGCCAGCAGTGAAGCTTCGCGGACCGGAGACTTGTATTTT. This gives the protein CASSEASRTGDLYF.